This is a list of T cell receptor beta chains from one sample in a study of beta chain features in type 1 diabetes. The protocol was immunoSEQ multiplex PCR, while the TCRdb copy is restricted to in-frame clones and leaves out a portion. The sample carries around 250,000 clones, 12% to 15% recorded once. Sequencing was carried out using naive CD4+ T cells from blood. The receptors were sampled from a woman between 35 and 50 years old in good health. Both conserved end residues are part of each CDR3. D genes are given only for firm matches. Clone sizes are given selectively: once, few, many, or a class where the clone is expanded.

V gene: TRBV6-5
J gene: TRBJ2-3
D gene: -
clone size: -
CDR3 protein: CASSYSGQRARDTQYF
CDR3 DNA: TGTGCCAGCAGTTACTCGGGTCAACGAGCGCGCGATACGCAGTATTTT

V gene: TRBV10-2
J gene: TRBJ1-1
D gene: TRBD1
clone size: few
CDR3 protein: CASSDIDRATHTEAFF
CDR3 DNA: TGCGCCAGCAGTGATATTGACAGGGCTACGCACACTGAAGCTTTCTTT

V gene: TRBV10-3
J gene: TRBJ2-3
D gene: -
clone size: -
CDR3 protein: CAITGTSLNTQYF
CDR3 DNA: TGTGCCATTACAGGAACCAGTTTGAATACGCAGTATTTT

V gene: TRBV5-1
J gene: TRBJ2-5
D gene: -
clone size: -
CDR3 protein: CASTRRGTPQETQYF
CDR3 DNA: TGCGCCAGCACCCGGCGCGGGACGCCACAAGAGACCCAGTACTTC

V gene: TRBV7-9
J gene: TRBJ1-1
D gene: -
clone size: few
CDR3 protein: CASSQRQGMNTEAFF
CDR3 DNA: TGTGCCAGCAGCCAACGGCAGGGGATGAACACTGAAGCTTTCTTT

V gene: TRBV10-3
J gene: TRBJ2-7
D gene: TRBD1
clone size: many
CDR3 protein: CAIRGTGGHEQYF
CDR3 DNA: TGTGCCATCCGCGGGACAGGGGGCCACGAGCAGTACTTC

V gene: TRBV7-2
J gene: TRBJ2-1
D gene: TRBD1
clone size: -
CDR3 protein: CASSFLMRGHEQFF
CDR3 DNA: TGTGCCAGCAGCTTTTTGATGAGGGGGCATGAGCAGTTCTTC

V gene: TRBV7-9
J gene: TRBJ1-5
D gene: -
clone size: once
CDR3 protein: CASSLAFPGQPQPQHF
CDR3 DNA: TGTGCCAGCAGCTTAGCGTTTCCAGGGCAGCCACAGCCCCAGCATTTT

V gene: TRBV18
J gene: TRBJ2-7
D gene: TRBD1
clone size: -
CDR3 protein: CASSDRGPLMYEQYF
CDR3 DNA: TGTGCCAGCTCCGACAGGGGGCCTCTTATGTACGAGCAGTACTTC

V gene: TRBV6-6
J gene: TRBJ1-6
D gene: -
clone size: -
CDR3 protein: CASSPRELGGSPLHF
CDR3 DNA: TGTGCCAGCAGCCCTCGGGAGCTCGGGGGTTCACCCCTCCACTTT

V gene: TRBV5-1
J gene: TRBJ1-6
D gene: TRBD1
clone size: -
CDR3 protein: CASSLEGQGNSPLHF
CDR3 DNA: TGCGCCAGCAGCTTGGAGGGACAGGGAAATTCACCCCTCCACTTT

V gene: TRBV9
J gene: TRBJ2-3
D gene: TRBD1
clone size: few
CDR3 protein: CASSIRTGPTDTQYF
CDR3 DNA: TGTGCCAGCAGCATCCGGACAGGGCCGACTGATACGCAGTATTTT

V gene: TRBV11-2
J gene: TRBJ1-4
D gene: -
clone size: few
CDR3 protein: CASSLNHREGKLFF
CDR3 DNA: TGTGCCAGCAGCCTGAACCACAGGGAGGGAAAACTGTTTTTT

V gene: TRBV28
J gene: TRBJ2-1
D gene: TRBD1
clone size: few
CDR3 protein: CASIGGKAEQFF
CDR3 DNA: TGTGCCAGCATAGGGGGCAAGGCTGAGCAGTTCTTC

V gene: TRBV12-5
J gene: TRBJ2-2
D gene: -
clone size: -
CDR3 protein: CASGYLLRTGELFF
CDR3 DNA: TGTGCTAGTGGCTACCTATTAAGAACCGGGGAGCTGTTTTTT

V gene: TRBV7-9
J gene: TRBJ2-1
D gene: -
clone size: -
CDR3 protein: CASSFRRAGAYNEQFF
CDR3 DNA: TGTGCCAGCAGCTTCCGAAGGGCAGGGGCTTACAATGAGCAGTTCTTC